This TCR beta chain emerged from a study of blood T cell repertoires in COVID-19. Turning to the study itself: Nucleic acid was either cDNA or gDNA, and it came from T cells, B-cell-depleted T cells, or PBMCs.

Data came from immunoSEQ multiplex PCR; TCRdb stores just in-frame clones and leaves some out. The sample records approximately 250,000 clones, 88% being singletons. From germline, CDR1 is SGHRS and CDR2 YFSETQ. The junction had 8 bases not matched to a gene; V was cut back by 6 bases and J by 5 bases. This CDR3 spans 14 amino acids. Sequencing input: PBMCs or T cells enriched from blood (not recorded which). The V call is TRBV5-1, the J call TRBJ2-3; TRBD2 agrees at 8 bases. This clonotype was sampled from a woman in her 30s who had recovered from COVID-19. CDR3 DNA: TGCGCCAGCAAAACCGGGACTAGTAAAGATACGCAGTATTTT. Translated, it gives CASKTGTSKDTQYF.